This paragraph covers one T cell receptor beta chain sequence. Its specificity is unknown. The CDR3 is 13 amino acids. From germline, CDR1 is GTSNPN and CDR2 SVGIG (reference sequence). Trimming took 2 bases from V and 9 from J, leaving 14 bases between them. The data originate from a study of T-cell memory formation after mild COVID-19. Study observations and caveats: CD4+ contracting clones lay mainly in CM and EM, CD8+ ones in EMRA.

5'RACE with constant-segment primers yielded barcoded, UMI-tagged TCR alpha and TCR beta cDNA libraries. TCRdb processed the 5' RACE reads anew with MiXCR; each CDR3 protein has one entry. The sample includes some 110,000 distinct CDR3 sequences, 15% to 20% of them seen just once. Sequences were obtained from PBMCs or a T cell subset sorted from them (not recorded which). The TCR originated in an adult woman who had mild COVID-19 (a few samples of this study predate the infection). Cell type and time point are not known. The chain uses TRBV30 and TRBJ2-1; D is perhaps TRBD1 or TRBD2 (5 bases each). In DNA, the CDR3 is TGTGCCTGGAGTCGGCTTCATGGGGGTGAGCAGTTCTTC. Translated: CAWSRLHGGEQFF.